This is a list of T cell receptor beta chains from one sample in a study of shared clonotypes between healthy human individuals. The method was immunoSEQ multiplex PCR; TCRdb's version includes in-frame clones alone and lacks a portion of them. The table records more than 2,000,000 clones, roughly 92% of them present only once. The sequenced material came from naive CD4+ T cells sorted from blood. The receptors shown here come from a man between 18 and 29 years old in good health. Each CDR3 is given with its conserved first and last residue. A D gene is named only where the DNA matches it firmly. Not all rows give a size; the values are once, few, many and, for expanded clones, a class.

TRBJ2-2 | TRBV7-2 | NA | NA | CASSLVGTMNTGELFF | TGTGCCAGCAGCTTAGTCGGGACGATGAACACCGGGGAGCTGTTTTTT
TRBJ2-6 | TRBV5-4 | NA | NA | CASSLYVVSGANVLTF | TGTGCCAGCAGCCTTTATGTGGTCTCTGGGGCCAACGTCCTGACTTTC
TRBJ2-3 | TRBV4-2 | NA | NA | CASSQSKQAGDTQYF | TGTGCCAGCAGCCAATCTAAACAGGCGGGAGATACGCAGTATTTT
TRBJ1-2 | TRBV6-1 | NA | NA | CASSEGDMYGYTF | TGTGCCAGCAGTGAAGGGGACATGTATGGCTACACCTTC
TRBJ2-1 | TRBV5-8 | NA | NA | CATGPGFYYNEQFF | TGTGCCACTGGTCCCGGGTTTTACTACAATGAGCAGTTCTTC
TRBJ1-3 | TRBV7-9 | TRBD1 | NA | CASSTGQGRGNTIYF | TGTGCCAGCAGCACCGGACAGGGGAGAGGAAACACCATATATTTT
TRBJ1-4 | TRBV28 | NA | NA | CASSFRRATNEKLFF | TGTGCCAGCAGTTTCCGGCGTGCAACTAATGAAAAACTGTTTTTT
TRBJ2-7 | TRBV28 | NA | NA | CASRSLGRQSDYEQYF | TGTGCCAGCCGGAGTTTGGGGAGACAGTCGGACTACGAGCAGTACTTC
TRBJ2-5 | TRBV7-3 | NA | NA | CASSPGQIQETQYF | TGTGCCAGCAGCCCGGGGCAGATCCAAGAGACCCAGTACTTC
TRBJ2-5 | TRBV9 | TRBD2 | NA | CASSVEAGGAQYF | TGTGCCAGCAGCGTAGAAGCGGGGGGAGCCCAGTACTTC
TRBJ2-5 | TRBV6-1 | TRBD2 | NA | CASSEFGGGYQETQYF | TGTGCCAGCAGTGAATTCGGCGGGGGGTATCAAGAGACCCAGTACTTC
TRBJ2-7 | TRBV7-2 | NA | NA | CASKWGGGMNEQYF | TGTGCCAGCAAATGGGGAGGGGGCATGAACGAGCAGTACTTC
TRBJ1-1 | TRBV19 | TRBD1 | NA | CASSATPGTGVTEAFF | TGTGCCAGTAGTGCAACCCCGGGGACAGGGGTGACTGAAGCTTTCTTT
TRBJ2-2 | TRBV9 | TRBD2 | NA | CASSVVPSGGFANTGELFF | TGTGCCAGCAGCGTAGTTCCTAGCGGGGGGTTCGCGAACACCGGGGAGCTGTTTTTT
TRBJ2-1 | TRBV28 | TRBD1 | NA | CASSPPTGWPSNEQFF | TGTGCCAGCAGTCCCCCGACAGGGTGGCCAAGCAATGAGCAGTTCTTC
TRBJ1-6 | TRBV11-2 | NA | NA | CASSPTNLPGELGSPLHF | TGTGCCAGCAGCCCAACCAACCTACCAGGGGAACTAGGCTCACCCCTCCACTTT
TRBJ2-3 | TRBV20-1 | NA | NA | CSARVADTQYF | TGCAGTGCTAGAGTGGCAGATACGCAGTATTTT
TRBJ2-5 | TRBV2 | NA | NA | CASTDYETQYF | TGTGCCAGCACGGATTACGAGACCCAGTACTTC
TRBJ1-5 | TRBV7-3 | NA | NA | CASSLTGSSNQPQHF | TGTGCCAGCAGCTTGACAGGTTCCTCGAATCAGCCCCAGCATTTT
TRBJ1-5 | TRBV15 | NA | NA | CATTEGSGQPQHF | TGTGCCACCACTGAGGGTTCCGGACAGCCCCAGCATTTT
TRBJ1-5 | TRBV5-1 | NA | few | CASSLEGASNQPQHF | TGCGCCAGCAGCTTGGAAGGGGCCAGCAATCAGCCCCAGCATTTT
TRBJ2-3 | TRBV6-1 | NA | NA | CASSVESRTDTQYF | TGTGCCAGCAGCGTAGAGTCCCGCACAGATACGCAGTATTTT
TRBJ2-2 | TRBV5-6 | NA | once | CASSLGAANTGELFF | TGTGCCAGCAGCTTGGGGGCCGCTAACACCGGGGAGCTGTTTTTT
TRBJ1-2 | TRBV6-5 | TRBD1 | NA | CASSGNRGTYGYTF | TGTGCCAGCAGTGGAAACAGGGGGACCTATGGCTACACCTTC
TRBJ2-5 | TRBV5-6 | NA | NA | CASSLGARDGTQYF | TGTGCCAGCAGCTTAGGGGCCAGGGATGGGACCCAGTACTTC
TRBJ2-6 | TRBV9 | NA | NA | CASSVGRGPSSGANVLTF | TGTGCCAGCAGCGTAGGCAGGGGCCCTAGCTCTGGGGCCAACGTCCTGACTTTC
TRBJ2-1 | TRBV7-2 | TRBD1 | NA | CASSLERGPHNEQFF | TGTGCCAGCAGCTTAGAAAGGGGGCCACACAATGAGCAGTTCTTC
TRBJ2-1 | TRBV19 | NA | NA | CASSIWGEDEQFF | TGTGCCAGTAGTATATGGGGGGAGGATGAGCAGTTCTTC
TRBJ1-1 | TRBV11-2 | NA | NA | CASSLGAGLGTEAFF | TGTGCCAGCAGCTTAGGGGCCGGGTTGGGCACTGAAGCTTTCTTT
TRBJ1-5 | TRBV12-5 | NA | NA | CASGSGVQPQHF | TGTGCTAGTGGTTCAGGGGTCCAGCCCCAGCATTTT
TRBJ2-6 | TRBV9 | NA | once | CASTPTGSGANVLTF | TGTGCCAGCACCCCCACCGGCTCTGGGGCCAACGTCCTGACTTTC
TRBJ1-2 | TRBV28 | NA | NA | CASSAGSYGYTF | TGTGCCAGCAGTGCGGGATCCTATGGCTACACCTTC
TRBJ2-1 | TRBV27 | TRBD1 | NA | CASTHGDRVNEQFF | TGTGCCAGCACCCACGGGGACAGGGTGAATGAGCAGTTCTTC
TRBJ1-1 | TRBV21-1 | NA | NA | CASRSPRTGSSTEAFF | TGTGCCAGCCGGTCCCCCCGGACAGGGTCGAGTACTGAAGCTTTCTTT
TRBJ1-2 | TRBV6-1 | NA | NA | CASTHSGGYGYTF | TGTGCCAGCACTCATAGTGGGGGGTATGGCTACACCTTC
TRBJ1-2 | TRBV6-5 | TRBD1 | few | CASSYSSTGGGYGYTF | TGTGCCAGCAGTTACTCGAGTACAGGGGGTGGCTATGGCTACACCTTC
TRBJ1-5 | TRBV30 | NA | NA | CAWALAGSEQPQHF | TGTGCCTGGGCCCTAGCGGGGAGCGAACAGCCCCAGCATTTT
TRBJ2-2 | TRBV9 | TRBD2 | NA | CASSVASGGWSTGELFF | TGTGCCAGCAGCGTAGCCAGCGGGGGCTGGAGCACCGGGGAGCTGTTTTTT
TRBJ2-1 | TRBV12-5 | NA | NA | CASGLGPTYNEQFF | TGTGCTAGTGGCCTTGGGCCTACCTACAATGAGCAGTTCTTC
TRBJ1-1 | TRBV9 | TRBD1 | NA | CASSVAPHTGGAFF | TGTGCCAGCAGCGTAGCCCCCCACACAGGGGGAGCTTTCTTT
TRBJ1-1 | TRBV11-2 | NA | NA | CASSLRNTEAFF | TGTGCCAGCAGCTTGCGGAACACTGAAGCTTTCTTT
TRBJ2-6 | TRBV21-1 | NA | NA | CARPGRSVSGANVLTF | TGTGCCAGGCCGGGACGGAGCGTCTCTGGGGCCAACGTCCTGACTTTC
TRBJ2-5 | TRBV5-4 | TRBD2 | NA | CASSFSNGRARGETQYF | TGTGCCAGCAGCTTTTCCAACGGGAGGGCCCGTGGAGAGACCCAGTACTTC
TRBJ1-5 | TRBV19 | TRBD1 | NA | CASSSSAGTGNQPQHF | TGTGCCAGTAGTTCAAGCGCCGGGACAGGCAATCAGCCCCAGCATTTT
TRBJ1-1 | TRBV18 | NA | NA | CASSPSPSGTEAFF | TGTGCCAGCTCACCAAGTCCCTCCGGCACTGAAGCTTTCTTT
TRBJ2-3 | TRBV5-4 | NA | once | CASSPVGMDTQYF | TGTGCCAGCAGCCCTGTAGGCATGGATACGCAGTATTTT
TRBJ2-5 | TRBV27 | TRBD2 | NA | CASSLFPGLLTGGTQYF | TGTGCCAGCAGTTTATTTCCGGGACTATTGACGGGGGGGACCCAGTACTTC
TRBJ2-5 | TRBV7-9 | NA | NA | CASSLEGAALETQYF | TGTGCCAGCAGCTTGGAGGGGGCGGCTCTGGAGACCCAGTACTTC
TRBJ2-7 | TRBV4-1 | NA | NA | CASSQNQGGRSSYEQYF | TGCGCCAGCAGCCAAAATCAGGGGGGCCGGAGCTCCTACGAGCAGTACTTC